Below, one TCR beta chain is given with its context. TCRdb re-analysed the 5' RACE reads in MiXCR, keeping a single row per CDR3 protein. The table shows about 60,000 distinct CDR3 sequences, with roughly 12% occurring only once. These data are taken from a study of early T cells in non-severe SARS-CoV-2 infection. Study in general: With bulk RNA from unsorted whole blood as input, sequencing yielded unpaired chains.

V was clipped by 1 base and J by 0 bases, with 6 bases between them. There are 14 residues in the CDR3. From germline, CDR1 is SGHVS and CDR2 FNYEAQ. Sequencing was done on a sample of whole blood. The TCR sequence derives from an adult who was a healthcare worker with PCR-confirmed SARS-CoV-2 infection or an uninfected control (not recorded which). The V gene is TRBV7-6, the J gene TRBJ1-1; D is uncertain. The CDR3 region has the DNA TGTGCCAGCAGCTTAGTTGCGGTGAACACTGAAGCTTTCTTT. Translated, it gives CASSLVAVNTEAFF.